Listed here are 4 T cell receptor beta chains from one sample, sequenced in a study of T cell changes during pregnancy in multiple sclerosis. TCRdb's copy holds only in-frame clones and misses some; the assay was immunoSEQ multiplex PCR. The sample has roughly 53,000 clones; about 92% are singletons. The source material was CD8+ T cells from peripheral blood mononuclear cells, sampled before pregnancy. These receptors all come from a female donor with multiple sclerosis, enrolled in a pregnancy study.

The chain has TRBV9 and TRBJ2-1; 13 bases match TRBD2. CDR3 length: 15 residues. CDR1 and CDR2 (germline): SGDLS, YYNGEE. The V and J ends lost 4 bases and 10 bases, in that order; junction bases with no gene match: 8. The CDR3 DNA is TGTGCCAGCAGCCCCTCCGGGACTAGCGGGGACGAGCAGTTCTTC. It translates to CASSPSGTSGDEQFF.

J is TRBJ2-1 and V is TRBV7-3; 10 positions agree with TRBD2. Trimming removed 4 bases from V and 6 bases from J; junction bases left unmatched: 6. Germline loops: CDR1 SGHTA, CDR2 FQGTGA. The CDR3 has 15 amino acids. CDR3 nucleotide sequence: TGTGCCAGCAGCTCGGGACTAGCGTATCTCAATGAGCAGTTCTTC. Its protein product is CASSSGLAYLNEQFF.

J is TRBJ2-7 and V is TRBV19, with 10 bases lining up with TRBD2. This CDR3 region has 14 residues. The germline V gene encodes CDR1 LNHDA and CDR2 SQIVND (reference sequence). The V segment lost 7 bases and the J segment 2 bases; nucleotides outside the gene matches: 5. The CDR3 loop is CASKKAGGPYEQYF. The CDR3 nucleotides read TGTGCCAGTAAGAAAGCGGGGGGGCCCTACGAGCAGTACTTC. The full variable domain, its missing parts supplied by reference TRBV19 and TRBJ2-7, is DGGITQSPKYLFRKEGQNVTLSCEQNLNHDAMYWYRQDPGQGLRLIYYSQIVNDFQKGDIAEGYSVSREKKESFPLTVTSAQKNPTAFYLCASKKAGGPYEQYFGPGTRLTVT.

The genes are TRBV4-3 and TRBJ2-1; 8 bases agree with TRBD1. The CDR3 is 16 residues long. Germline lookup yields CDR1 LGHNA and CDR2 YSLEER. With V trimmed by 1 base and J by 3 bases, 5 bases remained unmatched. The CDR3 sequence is CASSQGQGAFYNEQFF. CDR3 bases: TGCGCCAGCAGCCAAGGCCAGGGGGCCTTCTACAATGAGCAGTTCTTC.